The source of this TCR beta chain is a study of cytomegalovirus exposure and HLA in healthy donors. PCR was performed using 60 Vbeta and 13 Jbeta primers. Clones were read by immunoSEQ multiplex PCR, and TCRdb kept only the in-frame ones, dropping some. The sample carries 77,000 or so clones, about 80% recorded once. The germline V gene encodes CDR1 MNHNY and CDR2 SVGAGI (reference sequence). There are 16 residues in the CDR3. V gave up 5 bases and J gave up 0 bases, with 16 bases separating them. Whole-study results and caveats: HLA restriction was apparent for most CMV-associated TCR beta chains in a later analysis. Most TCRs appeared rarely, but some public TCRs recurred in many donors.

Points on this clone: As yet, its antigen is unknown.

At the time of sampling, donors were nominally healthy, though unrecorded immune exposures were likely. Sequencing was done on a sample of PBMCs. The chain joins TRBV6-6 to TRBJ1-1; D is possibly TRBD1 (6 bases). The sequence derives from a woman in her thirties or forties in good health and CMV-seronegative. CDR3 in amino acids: CASSPQPQGLNTEAFF. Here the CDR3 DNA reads TGTGCCAGCAGTCCCCAACCCCAGGGGCTGAACACTGAAGCTTTCTTT.